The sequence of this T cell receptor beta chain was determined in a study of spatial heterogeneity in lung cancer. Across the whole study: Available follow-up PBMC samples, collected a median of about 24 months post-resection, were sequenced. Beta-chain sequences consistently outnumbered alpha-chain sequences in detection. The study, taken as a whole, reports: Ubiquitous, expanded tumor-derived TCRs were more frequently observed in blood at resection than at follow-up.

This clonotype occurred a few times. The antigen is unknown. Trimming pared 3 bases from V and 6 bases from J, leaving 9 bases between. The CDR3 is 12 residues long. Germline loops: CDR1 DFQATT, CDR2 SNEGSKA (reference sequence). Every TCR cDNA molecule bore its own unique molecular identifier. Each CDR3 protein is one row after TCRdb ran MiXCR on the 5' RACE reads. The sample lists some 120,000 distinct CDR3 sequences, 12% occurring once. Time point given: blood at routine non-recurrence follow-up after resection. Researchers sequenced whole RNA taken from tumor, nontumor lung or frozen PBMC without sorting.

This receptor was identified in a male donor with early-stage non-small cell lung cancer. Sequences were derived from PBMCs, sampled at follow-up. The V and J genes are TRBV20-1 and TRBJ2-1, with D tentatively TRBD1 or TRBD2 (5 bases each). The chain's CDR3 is CSARGVSNEQFF. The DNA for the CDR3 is TGCAGTGCTAGGGGGGTGAGCAATGAGCAGTTCTTC.